This T cell receptor beta chain was identified in a study of patients and donors after allogeneic stem cell transplantation. TCRdb itself ran the RT-PCR reads through MiXCR, one entry per CDR3 protein. The sample carries hundreds of thousands of distinct CDR3 sequences, 35% to 45% recorded once. Between the trimmed V and J ends, which lost 8 bases and 3 bases, there was a span of 11 bases. Germline CDR1 MNHEY, CDR2 SVGAGI. The CDR3 is 13 amino acids. The clonotype was recovered from a human donor who was either an allogeneic HSCT recipient or a stem cell or donor lymphocyte infusion donor (not recorded which). It is not recorded whose cells these are; they may come from a transplant donor. The specimen sequenced was blood, either unsorted or a sorted T cell fraction (not recorded which). The rearrangement links TRBV6-5 to TRBJ1-5; D unresolved. CDR3 sequence: CASARYNNQPQHF. CDR3 DNA: TGTGCCAGCGCCCGGTACAACAATCAGCCCCAGCATTTT.